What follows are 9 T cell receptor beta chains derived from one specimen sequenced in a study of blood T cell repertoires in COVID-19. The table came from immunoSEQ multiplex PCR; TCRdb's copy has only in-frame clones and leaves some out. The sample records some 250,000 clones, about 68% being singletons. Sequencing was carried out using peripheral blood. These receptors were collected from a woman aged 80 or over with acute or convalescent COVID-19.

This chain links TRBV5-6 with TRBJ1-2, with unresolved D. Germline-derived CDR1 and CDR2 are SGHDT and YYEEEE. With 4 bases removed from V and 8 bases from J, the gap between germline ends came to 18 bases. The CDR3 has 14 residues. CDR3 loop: CASSPRWAGLGYTF. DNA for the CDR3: TGTGCCAGCAGCCCGCGCTGGGCAGGATTGGGCTACACCTTC.

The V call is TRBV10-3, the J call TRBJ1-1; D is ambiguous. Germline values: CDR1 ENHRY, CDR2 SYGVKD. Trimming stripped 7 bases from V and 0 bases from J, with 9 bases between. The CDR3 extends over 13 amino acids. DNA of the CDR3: TGTGCCATCACCACCGGGATGAACACTGAAGCTTTCTTT. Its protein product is CAITTGMNTEAFF.

The CDR3 spells CASSLGGNDQPQHF. CDR3 DNA sequence: TGCGCCAGCAGCTTGGGAGGCAATGACCAGCCCCAGCATTTT. J is TRBJ1-5 and V is TRBV5-1; D ambiguous. Per germline, CDR1 SGHRS and CDR2 YFSETQ. V was clipped by 0 bases and J by 7 bases, with 11 bases between them. The CDR3 has 14 amino acids.

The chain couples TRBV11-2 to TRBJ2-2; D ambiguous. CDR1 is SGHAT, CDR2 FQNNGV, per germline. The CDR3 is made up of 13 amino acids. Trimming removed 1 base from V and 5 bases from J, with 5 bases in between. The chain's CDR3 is CASSLAGTGELFF. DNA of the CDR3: TGTGCCAGCAGCTTAGCCGGGACCGGGGAGCTGTTTTTT.

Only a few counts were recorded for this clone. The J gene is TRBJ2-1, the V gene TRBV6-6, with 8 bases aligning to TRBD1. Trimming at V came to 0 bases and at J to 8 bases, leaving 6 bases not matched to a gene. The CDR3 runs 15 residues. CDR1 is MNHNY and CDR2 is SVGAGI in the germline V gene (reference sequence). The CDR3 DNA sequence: TGTGCCAGCAGTTACTCGACCGACAGGGGTCATGAGCAGTTCTTC. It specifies CASSYSTDRGHEQFF.

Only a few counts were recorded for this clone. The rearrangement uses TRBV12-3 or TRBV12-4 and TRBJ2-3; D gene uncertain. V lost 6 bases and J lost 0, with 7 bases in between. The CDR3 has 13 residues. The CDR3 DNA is TGTGCCAGCAGCCGGGTTAGCACAGATACGCAGTATTTT. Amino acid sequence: CASSRVSTDTQYF.

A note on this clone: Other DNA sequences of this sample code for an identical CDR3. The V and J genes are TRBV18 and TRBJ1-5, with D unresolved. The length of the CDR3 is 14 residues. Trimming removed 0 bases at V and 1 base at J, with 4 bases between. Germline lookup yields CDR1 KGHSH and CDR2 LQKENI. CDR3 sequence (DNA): TGTGCCAGCTCACCACCGGGCAGCAATCAGCCCCAGCATTTT. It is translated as CASSPPGSNQPQHF.

CDR3 DNA sequence: TGTGCCAGCAGTGAAAGGGTGGTGGCGGGAGCCTACAATGAGCAGTTCTTC. It translates to CASSERVVAGAYNEQFF. This sequence joins TRBV25-1 and TRBJ2-1, with 7 bases matching TRBD2. CDR1 and CDR2 (germline): MGHDK, SYGVNS. This CDR3 spans 17 amino acids. The ends lost 2 bases at V and 2 bases at J; junction bases unmatched: 9.

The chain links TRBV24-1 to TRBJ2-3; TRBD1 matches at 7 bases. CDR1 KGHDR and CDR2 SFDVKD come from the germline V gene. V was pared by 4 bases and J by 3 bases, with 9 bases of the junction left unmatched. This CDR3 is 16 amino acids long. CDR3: CATSDPTGQNTDTQYF. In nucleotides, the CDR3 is TGTGCCACCAGTGACCCCACGGGACAGAATACAGATACGCAGTATTTT.